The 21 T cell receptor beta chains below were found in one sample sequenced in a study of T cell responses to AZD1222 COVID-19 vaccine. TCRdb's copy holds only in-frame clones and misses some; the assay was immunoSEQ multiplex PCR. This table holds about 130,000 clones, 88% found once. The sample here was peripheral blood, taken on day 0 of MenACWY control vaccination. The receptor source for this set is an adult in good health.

CDR3 region: CASSSAGTGTGTIYF. The CDR3 DNA reads as TGCGCCAGCAGCAGTGCCGGGACAGGGACCGGCACCATATATTTT. This rearrangement joins TRBV5-1 to TRBJ1-3; 9 bases agree with TRBD1. The CDR3 is 15 residues long. V was pared by 4 bases and J by 9 bases, with 11 bases of the junction left unmatched. Germline V gene lookup returns CDR1 SGHRS and CDR2 YFSETQ.

CDR3 nucleotides: TGTGCCAGCAGCCACCGACAGGGGGTGTATGGCTACGGCACCTTC. Translating it yields CASSHRQGVYGYGTF. The chain carries TRBV3-1 (or the pseudogene TRBV3-2) and TRBJ1-2, with TRBD1 matching 9 bases. Germline loops: CDR1 LGHDT, CDR2 YNNKEL (reference sequence). V lost 3 bases to trimming and J lost 13 bases; unmatched junction nucleotides: 15. This CDR3 is built from 15 residues.

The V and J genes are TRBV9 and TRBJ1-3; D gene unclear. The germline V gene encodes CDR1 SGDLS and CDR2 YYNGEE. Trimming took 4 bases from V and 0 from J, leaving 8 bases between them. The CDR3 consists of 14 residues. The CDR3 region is CASSNGPSGNTIYF. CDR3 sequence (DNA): TGTGCCAGCAGCAACGGGCCCTCTGGAAACACCATATATTTT.

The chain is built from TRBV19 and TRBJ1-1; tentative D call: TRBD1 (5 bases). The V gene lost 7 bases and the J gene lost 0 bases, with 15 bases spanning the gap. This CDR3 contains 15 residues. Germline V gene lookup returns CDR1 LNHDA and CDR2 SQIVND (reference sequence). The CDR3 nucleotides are TGTGCCAGTAAGGGGCAGGGAAACATGAACACTGAAGCTTTCTTT. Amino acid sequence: CASKGQGNMNTEAFF.

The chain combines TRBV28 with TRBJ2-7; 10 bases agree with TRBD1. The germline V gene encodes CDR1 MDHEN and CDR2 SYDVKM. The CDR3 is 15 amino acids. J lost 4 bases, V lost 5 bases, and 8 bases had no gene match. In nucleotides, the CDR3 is TGTGCCAGCAGTCGACCGGGACAGGGGAGGTACGAGCAGTACTTC. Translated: CASSRPGQGRYEQYF.

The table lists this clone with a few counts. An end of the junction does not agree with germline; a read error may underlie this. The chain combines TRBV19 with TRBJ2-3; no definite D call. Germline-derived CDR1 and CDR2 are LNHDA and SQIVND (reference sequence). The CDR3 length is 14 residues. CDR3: CASSLDARPDTQYF. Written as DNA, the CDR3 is TGTGCCAGTAGTTTAGACGCCAGACCAGATACGCAGTATTTT.

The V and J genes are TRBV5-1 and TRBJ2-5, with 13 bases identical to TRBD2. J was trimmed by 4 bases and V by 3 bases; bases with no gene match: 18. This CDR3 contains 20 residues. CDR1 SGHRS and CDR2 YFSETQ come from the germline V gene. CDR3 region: CASSWAVTSGRPRGLETQYF. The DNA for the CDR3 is TGCGCCAGCAGCTGGGCTGTGACTAGCGGGAGGCCAAGAGGGCTAGAGACCCAGTACTTC.

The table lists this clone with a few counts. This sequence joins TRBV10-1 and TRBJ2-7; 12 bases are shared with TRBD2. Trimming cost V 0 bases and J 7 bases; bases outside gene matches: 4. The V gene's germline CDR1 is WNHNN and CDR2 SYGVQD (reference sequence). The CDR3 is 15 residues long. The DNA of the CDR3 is TGCGCCAGCAGTGAGTCGACTAGCGGGAGTGGGGAGCAGTACTTC. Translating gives CASSESTSGSGEQYF.

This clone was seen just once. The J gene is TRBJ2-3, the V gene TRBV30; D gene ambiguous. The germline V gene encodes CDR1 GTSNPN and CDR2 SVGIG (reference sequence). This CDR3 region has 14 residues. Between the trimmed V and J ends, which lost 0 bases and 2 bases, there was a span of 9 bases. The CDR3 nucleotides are TGTGCCTGGAGTGTGGCATTCCCCACAGATACGCAGTATTTT. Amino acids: CAWSVAFPTDTQYF.

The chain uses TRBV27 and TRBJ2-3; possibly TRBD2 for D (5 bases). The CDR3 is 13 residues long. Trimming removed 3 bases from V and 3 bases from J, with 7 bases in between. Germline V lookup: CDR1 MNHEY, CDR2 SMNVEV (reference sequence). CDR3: CASSLRVTDTQYF. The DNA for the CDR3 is TGTGCCAGCAGTTTGAGGGTTACAGATACGCAGTATTTT.

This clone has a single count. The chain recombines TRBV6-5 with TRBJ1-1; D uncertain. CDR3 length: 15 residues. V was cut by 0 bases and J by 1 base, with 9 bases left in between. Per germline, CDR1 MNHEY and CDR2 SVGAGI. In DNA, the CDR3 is TGTGCCAGCAGTTACTCTCCCAGGACGAACACTGAAGCTTTCTTT. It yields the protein CASSYSPRTNTEAFF.

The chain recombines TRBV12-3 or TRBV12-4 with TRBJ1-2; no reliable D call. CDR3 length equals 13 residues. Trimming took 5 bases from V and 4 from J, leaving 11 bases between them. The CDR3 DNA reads TGTGCCAGCAGTATCTCCGGCACCTATGGCTACACCTTC. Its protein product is CASSISGTYGYTF.

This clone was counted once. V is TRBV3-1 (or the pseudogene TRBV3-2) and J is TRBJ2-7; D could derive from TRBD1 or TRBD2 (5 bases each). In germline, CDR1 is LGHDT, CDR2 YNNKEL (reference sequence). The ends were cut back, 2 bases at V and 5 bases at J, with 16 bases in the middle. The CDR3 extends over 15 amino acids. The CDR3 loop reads CASSQRGGAGNEQYF. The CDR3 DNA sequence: TGTGCCAGCAGCCAAAGGGGTGGGGCCGGGAACGAGCAGTACTTC.

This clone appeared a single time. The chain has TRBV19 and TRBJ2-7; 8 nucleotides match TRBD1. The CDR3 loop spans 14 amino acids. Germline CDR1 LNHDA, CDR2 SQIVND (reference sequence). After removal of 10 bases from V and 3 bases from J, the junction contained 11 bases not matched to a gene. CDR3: CATGDRGKIYEQYF. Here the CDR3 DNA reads TGTGCCACCGGAGACAGGGGCAAGATCTACGAGCAGTACTTC.

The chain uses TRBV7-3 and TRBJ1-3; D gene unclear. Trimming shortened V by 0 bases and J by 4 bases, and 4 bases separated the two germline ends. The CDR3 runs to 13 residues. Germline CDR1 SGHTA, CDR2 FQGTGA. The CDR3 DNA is TGTGCCAGCAGCTTAACGTCCGGAAACACCATATATTTT. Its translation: CASSLTSGNTIYF. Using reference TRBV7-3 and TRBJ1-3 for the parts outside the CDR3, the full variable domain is GAGVSQTPSNKVTEKGKYVELRCDPISGHTALYWYRQSLGQGPEFLIYFQGTGAADDSGLPNDRFFAVRPEGSVSTLKIQRTERGDSAVYLCASSLTSGNTIYFGEGSWLTVV.

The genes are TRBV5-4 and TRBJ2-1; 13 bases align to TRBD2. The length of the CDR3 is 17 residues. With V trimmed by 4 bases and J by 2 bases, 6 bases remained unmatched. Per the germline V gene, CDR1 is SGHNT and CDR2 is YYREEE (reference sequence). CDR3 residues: CASSPGGTSGTYNEQFF. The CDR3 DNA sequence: TGTGCCAGCAGCCCTGGGGGGACTAGCGGGACCTACAATGAGCAGTTCTTC. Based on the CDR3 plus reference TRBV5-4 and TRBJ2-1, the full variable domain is ETGVTQSPTHLIKTRGQQVTLRCSSQSGHNTVSWYQQALGQGPQFIFQYYREEENGRGNFPPRFSGLQFPNYSSELNVNALELDDSALYLCASSPGGTSGTYNEQFFGPGTRLTVL.

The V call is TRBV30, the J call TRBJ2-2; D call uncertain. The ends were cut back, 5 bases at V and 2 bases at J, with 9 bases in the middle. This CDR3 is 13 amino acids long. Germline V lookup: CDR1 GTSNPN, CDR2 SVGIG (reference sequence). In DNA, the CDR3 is TGTGCCTGGGGAATTCATAACACCGGGGAGCTGTTTTTT. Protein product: CAWGIHNTGELFF. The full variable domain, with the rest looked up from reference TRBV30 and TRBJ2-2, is SQTIHQWPATLVQPVGSPLSLECTVEGTSNPNLYWYRQAAGRGLQLLFYSVGIGQISSEVPQNLSASRPQDRQFILSSKKLLLSDSGFYLCAWGIHNTGELFFGEGSRLTVL.

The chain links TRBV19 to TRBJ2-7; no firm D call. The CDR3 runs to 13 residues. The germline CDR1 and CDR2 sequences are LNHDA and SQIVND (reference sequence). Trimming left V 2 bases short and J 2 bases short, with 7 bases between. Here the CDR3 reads CASSIRVTYEQYF. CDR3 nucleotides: TGTGCCAGTAGTATAAGGGTTACCTACGAGCAGTACTTC.

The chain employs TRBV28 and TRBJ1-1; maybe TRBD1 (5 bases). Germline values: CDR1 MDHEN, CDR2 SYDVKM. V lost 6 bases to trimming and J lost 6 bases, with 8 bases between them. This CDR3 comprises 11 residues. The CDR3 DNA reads TGTGCCAGCAGGGGACGGCCTGAAGCTTTCTTT. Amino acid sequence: CASRGRPEAFF.

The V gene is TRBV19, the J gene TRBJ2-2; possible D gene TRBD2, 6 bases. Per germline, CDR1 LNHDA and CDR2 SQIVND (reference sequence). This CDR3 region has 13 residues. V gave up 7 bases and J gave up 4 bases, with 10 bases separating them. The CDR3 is CASMKGGTGELFF. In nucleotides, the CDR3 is TGTGCCAGTATGAAGGGAGGCACCGGGGAGCTGTTTTTT.

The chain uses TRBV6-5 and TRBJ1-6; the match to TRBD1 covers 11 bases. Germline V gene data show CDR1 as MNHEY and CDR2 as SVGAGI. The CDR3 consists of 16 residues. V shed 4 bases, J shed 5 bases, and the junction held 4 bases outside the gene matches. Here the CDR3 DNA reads TGTGCCAGCAGTTCTGGACAGGGGGCCCATAATTCACCCCTCCACTTT. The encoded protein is CASSSGQGAHNSPLHF.